The next 26 T cell receptor beta chains were all read from a single sample in a study of T cells after yellow fever vaccination. Each CDR3 protein gets one entry after TCRdb re-called the 5' RACE reads with MiXCR. In the table there are about 26,000 distinct CDR3 sequences, 4.5% of which are singletons. This specimen consisted of PBMCs, either bulk or a sorted T-cell subset (CD4+, CD8+, memory, or dextramer-sorted; not recorded which), obtained on the day of the yellow fever booster vaccination. All receptors come from a man aged 18-30 years who received the YFV17D yellow fever vaccine.

The sample holds many counts of this clonotype. The rearrangement links TRBV10-3 to TRBJ2-2, with 14 bases matching TRBD2. The CDR3 loop spans 15 amino acids. The germline V gene encodes CDR1 ENHRY and CDR2 SYGVKD. V shed 8 bases, J shed 7 bases, and the junction held 6 bases outside the gene matches. The CDR3 nucleotides read TGTGCCATCTCAGGGACTAGCGGGGGTATCGGGGAGCTGTTTTTT. It is translated as CAISGTSGGIGELFF.

This clonotype has more than one count but fewer than ten. J is TRBJ1-1 and V is TRBV7-8; TRBD1 aligns across 7 bases. Germline V CDR1 and CDR2: SGHVS, FQNEAQ. The trim removed 5 bases at V and 3 bases at J, leaving 12 bases unmatched. This CDR3 has 16 amino acids. CDR3 sequence (DNA): TGTGCCAGCAGCCCCGCCAGGGGGGCTTTGGACACTGAAGCTTTCTTT. Protein sequence: CASSPARGALDTEAFF.

The chain has TRBV7-2 and TRBJ2-3; D uncertain. V was clipped by 3 bases and J by 2 bases, with 9 bases between them. Germline V gives CDR1 SGHTA, CDR2 FQGNSA. The CDR3 is 14 residues long. The CDR3 is CASSFGYYTDTQYF. CDR3 sequence (DNA): TGTGCCAGCAGCTTCGGTTATTACACAGATACGCAGTATTTT.

This clonotype was seen ten or more times. The chain has TRBV5-1 and TRBJ1-6; TRBD1 might be the D (6 bases). V gave up 4 bases and J gave up 2 bases, with 16 bases separating them. The germline V gene has CDR1 SGHRS and CDR2 YFSETQ. This CDR3 spans 17 amino acids. DNA of the CDR3: TGCGCCAGCAGCCCCGGATCGGGGGCAACCTATAATTCACCCCTCCACTTT. Amino acids: CASSPGSGATYNSPLHF.

At least ten counts were recorded for this clonotype. The chain combines TRBV6-1 with TRBJ1-1; D uncertain. CDR3 length equals 13 residues. V dropped 7 bases and J dropped 6 bases, with 15 bases sitting between them. The germline V gene has CDR1 MNHNS and CDR2 SASEGT. CDR3 sequence (DNA): TGTGCCAGCAACGGAGGGATGGGTGCTGAAGCTTTCTTT. Translation: CASNGGMGAEAFF.

This clonotype was counted a single time. This chain joins TRBV20-1 and TRBJ2-3, with TRBD2 identical over 8 bases. This CDR3 comprises 14 residues. The germline V gene encodes CDR1 DFQATT and CDR2 SNEGSKA (reference sequence). Unmatched junction bases numbered 9, after V lost 4 bases and J lost 6 bases. The DNA for the CDR3 is TGCAGTGCTAAGGTCGGGGGGGAAACTGATACGCAGTATTTT. Translated, it gives CSAKVGGETDTQYF.

This clonotype has ten or more counts. J is TRBJ2-2 and V is TRBV20-1; 12 nucleotides line up with TRBD2. The CDR3 is made up of 15 amino acids. Germline CDR1 and CDR2: DFQATT and SNEGSKA (reference sequence). V lost 6 bases and J lost 4; bases outside the gene matches: 6. CDR3 DNA sequence: TGCAGTGCCTCTCTAGCGGGGGGGTTCACCGGGGAGCTGTTTTTT. Translated: CSASLAGGFTGELFF.

In its sample, this clonotype was seen many times. This chain links TRBV20-1 with TRBJ2-7; 7 positions match TRBD2. This CDR3 has 12 residues. V trimming: 5 bases; J trimming: 5 bases; junction bases outside the gene matches: 6. CDR1 and CDR2 from the germline V gene are DFQATT and SNEGSKA (reference sequence). The CDR3 loop is CSASNRGDEQYF. In nucleotides, the CDR3 is TGCAGTGCTTCCAATCGGGGGGACGAGCAGTACTTC.

The chain combines TRBV2 with TRBJ1-1, with D possibly being TRBD1 (6 bases). Trimming removed 6 bases at V and 3 bases at J, with 14 bases between. This CDR3 has 14 amino acids. The V gene's germline CDR1 is SNHLY and CDR2 FYNNEI. The CDR3 here is CASSSGGGYTEAFF. The DNA of the CDR3 is TGTGCCAGCAGCTCCGGGGGGGGCTACACTGAAGCTTTCTTT.

The table lists this clonotype with many counts. This chain uses TRBV27 with TRBJ1-5; D remains unclear. V was trimmed by 2 bases and J by 8 bases, leaving 10 bases between them. CDR1 is MNHEY and CDR2 is SMNVEV in the germline V gene (reference sequence). This CDR3 comprises 13 residues. DNA of the CDR3: TGTGCCAGCAGTTTAGGTGTTCCAGAGCCCCAGCATTTT. Protein product: CASSLGVPEPQHF.

The chain has TRBV6-6 and TRBJ1-6, with D possibly TRBD1 on 5 matching bases. The germline V gene has CDR1 MNHNY and CDR2 SVGAGI (reference sequence). The CDR3 contains 12 residues. V was pared by 8 bases and J by 8 bases, with 10 bases between. The CDR3 DNA follows: TGTGCCAGCGGGAGGGGAGATTCACCCCTCCACTTT. Amino acids: CASGRGDSPLHF.

In its sample, this clonotype was seen many times. The chain recombines TRBV6-5 with TRBJ1-6, with D possibly matching TRBD1 (5 bases). Germline V CDR1 and CDR2: MNHEY, SVGAGI. This CDR3 is 14 amino acids long. V was trimmed by 6 bases and J by 7 bases, leaving 13 bases between them. CDR3 sequence: CASRKRDRNSPLHF. In nucleotides, the CDR3 is TGTGCCAGCAGAAAACGGGACCGGAATTCACCCCTCCACTTT.

This clonotype showed up just a few times. The rearrangement links TRBV2 to TRBJ2-2; D gene unclear. CDR3 length equals 13 residues. The germline V and J ends were trimmed by 1 base and 3 bases, with 3 bases remaining between them. Per germline, CDR1 SNHLY and CDR2 FYNNEI. CDR3 sequence: CASSEGHTGELFF. CDR3 coding DNA: TGTGCCAGCAGTGAAGGACACACCGGGGAGCTGTTTTTT.

In its sample, this clonotype was seen a few times. J is TRBJ2-5 and V is TRBV29-1, with D unclear. CDR3 length: 14 residues. Trimming stripped 6 bases from V and 1 base from J, with 15 bases between. Germline assignment: CDR1 SQVTM and CDR2 ANQGSEA. This CDR3 is CSVTSAGSQETQYF. For the CDR3, the DNA is TGCAGCGTAACAAGTGCAGGCTCCCAAGAGACCCAGTACTTC.

In the case of this clonotype: A much bigger clone sits one base away, suggesting this may be a read error. CDR3 protein: CASSYSDFPTIQYF. Written as DNA, the CDR3 is TGTGCCAGCAGTTACTCGGATTTCCCAACCATTCAGTACTTC. The V and J genes are TRBV6-6 and TRBJ2-4; D is unresolved. Trimming took 0 bases from V and 9 from J, leaving 12 bases between them. CDR1 and CDR2 (germline): MNHNY, SVGAGI (reference sequence). The CDR3 has 14 residues.

This clonotype was observed at least ten times. The chain combines TRBV7-6 with TRBJ1-4; D is unresolved. The CDR3 is 11 amino acids. Trimming stripped 5 bases from V and 2 bases from J, with 0 bases between. Germline V lookup: CDR1 SGHVS, CDR2 FNYEAQ. CDR3 residues: CASSTNEKLFF. CDR3 nucleotides: TGTGCCAGCAGCACTAATGAAAAACTGTTTTTT.

This clonotype appeared many times. V gene TRBV9 combines with J gene TRBJ2-7; D may correspond to TRBD1 or TRBD2 (5 bases each). The CDR3 is 17 residues long. V gave up 3 bases and J gave up 1 base, with 20 bases separating them. In germline, CDR1 is SGDLS, CDR2 YYNGEE. CDR3 DNA sequence: TGTGCCAGCAGCGAGGGGCCCCACGGGGCCTTATCCTACGAGCAGTACTTC. Encoded protein: CASSEGPHGALSYEQYF.

This clonotype was observed many times. V usage is TRBV7-2 and J usage is TRBJ1-2; D is uncertain. Trimming took off 5 bases at V and 4 bases at J, with 17 bases between the two ends. Germline CDR1 SGHTA, CDR2 FQGNSA. The CDR3 runs to 15 residues. In nucleotides, the CDR3 is TGTGCCAGCAGCCCCGGTCCGGTACCAGTCTATGGCTACACCTTC. Encoded protein: CASSPGPVPVYGYTF.

The sample holds many counts of this clonotype. This chain joins TRBV5-1 and TRBJ1-1; the match to TRBD1 covers 12 bases. CDR1 and CDR2 (germline): SGHRS, YFSETQ. V lost 4 bases, J lost 5 bases, and 6 bases stayed unmatched. The CDR3 runs 15 residues. The CDR3 loop is CASSTGQGAFTEAFF. As DNA, the CDR3 is TGCGCCAGCAGCACGGGACAGGGGGCGTTTACTGAAGCTTTCTTT.

In its sample, this clonotype was seen many times. V gene TRBV12-3 or TRBV12-4 combines with J gene TRBJ1-2; the D is unclear. Trimming shortened V by 4 bases and J by 8 bases, and 11 bases separated the two germline ends. The CDR3 length is 12 residues. The CDR3 nucleotides are TGTGCCAGCAGTTCCGGACCTTTAGGCTACACCTTC. It translates to CASSSGPLGYTF.

This clonotype was seen ten or more times. The rearrangement uses TRBV20-1 and TRBJ1-3; D call uncertain. Trimming left V 2 bases short and J 1 base short, with 3 bases between. CDR3 length: 12 amino acids. CDR1 is DFQATT, CDR2 SNEGSKA, per germline (reference sequence). The CDR3 bases are TGCAGTGCTAGAAAATCTGGAAACACCATATATTTT. It is translated as CSARKSGNTIYF.

This clonotype appeared a few times. The chain employs TRBV7-9 and TRBJ1-4, with 12 nucleotides matching TRBD1. This CDR3 region has 15 residues. CDR1 is SEHNR, CDR2 FQNEAQ, per germline (reference sequence). V shed 3 bases and J 8 bases; nucleotides not matched to a gene: 4. The CDR3 region has the DNA TGTGCCAGCAGCTTTCCCGGGACAGGGGGCGAAAAACTGTTTTTT. Its translation is CASSFPGTGGEKLFF.

This clonotype was found a few times. The J gene is TRBJ2-7, the V gene TRBV6-2 or TRBV6-3; 9 bases line up with TRBD1. Unmatched junction bases numbered 6, after V lost 6 bases and J lost 6 bases. CDR1 and CDR2 (germline): MNHEY, SVGEGT. This CDR3 is 13 amino acids long. The CDR3 coding sequence is TGTGCCAGCAGAACCCGGACAGGGGTCGAGCAGTACGTC. It encodes CASRTRTGVEQYV.

This clonotype was found many times. V gene TRBV29-1 combines with J gene TRBJ1-3; D uncertain. The CDR3 has 14 amino acids. Germline V gene data show CDR1 as SQVTM and CDR2 as ANQGSEA. V shed 4 bases and J shed 0 bases, with 10 bases lying between them. CDR3 sequence reads: CSVVIGVSGNTIYF. The CDR3 DNA sequence: TGCAGCGTTGTAATCGGGGTCTCTGGAAACACCATATATTTT. The full variable domain, in which reference TRBV29-1 and TRBJ1-3 provide the parts outside the CDR3, is SAVISQKPSRDICQRGTSLTIQCQVDSQVTMMFWYRQQPGQSLTLIATANQGSEATYESGFVIDKFPISRPNLTFSTLTVSNMSPEDSSIYLCSVVIGVSGNTIYFGEGSWLTVV.

This clonotype was seen ten or more times. The chain couples TRBV5-1 to TRBJ2-3; D unresolved. This CDR3 contains 13 residues. V dropped 3 bases and J dropped 0 bases, with 5 bases sitting between them. In germline, CDR1 is SGHRS, CDR2 YFSETQ. CDR3 region: CASSSDSTDTQYF. CDR3 DNA: TGCGCCAGCAGCTCGGACAGCACAGATACGCAGTATTTT.

The table lists this clonotype with a few counts. The genes are TRBV5-1 and TRBJ2-5; D possibly matches TRBD1 or TRBD2 (5 bases each). V dropped 4 bases and J dropped 5 bases, with 12 bases sitting between them. Germline V CDR1 and CDR2: SGHRS, YFSETQ. CDR3 length: 13 residues. The CDR3 DNA is TGCGCCAGCAGCCCGGACGAGGGGGAGACCCAGTACTTC. Translating gives CASSPDEGETQYF. The complete variable domain, with remaining parts taken from reference TRBV5-1 and TRBJ2-5, reads KAGVTQTPRYLIKTRGQQVTLSCSPISGHRSVSWYQQTPGQGLQFLFEYFSETQRNKGNFPGRFSGRQFSNSRSEMNVSTLELGDSALYLCASSPDEGETQYFGPGTRLLVL.